The next 27 T cell receptor beta chains were all read from a single sample in a study of shared clonotypes between healthy human individuals. Cells designated naive CD8 were CD45RO-negative and were positively selected for CCR7, with terminally differentiated effector memory CD45RA+ cells excluded. TCRdb's copy holds only in-frame clones and misses some; the assay was immunoSEQ multiplex PCR. The data show hundreds of thousands of clones, 92% seen once. Sequencing was performed on naive CD8+ T cells sorted from blood. All receptors derive from a man aged 30-40 years in good health.

CDR3 sequence reads: CASWPGGGELFF. CDR3 in DNA: TGTGCCAGCTGGCCGGGTGGCGGGGAGCTGTTTTTT. The genes are TRBV27 and TRBJ2-2; D gene ambiguous. V was shortened by 8 bases and J by 7 bases, with 11 bases between the two germline ends. The CDR3 runs to 12 residues. Germline V gives CDR1 MNHEY, CDR2 SMNVEV (reference sequence).

This clone showed up just once. CDR3 protein: CSVILLPKDTQYF. The CDR3 DNA is TGCAGCGTTATATTACTCCCGAAAGATACGCAGTATTTT. V usage is TRBV29-1 and J usage is TRBJ2-3; D gene uncertain. The CDR3 extends over 13 amino acids. Germline V gene data show CDR1 as SQVTM and CDR2 as ANQGSEA. The V end was cut by 5 bases, the J end by 5 bases, with 14 bases between.

This clone was counted only a few times. The chain links TRBV4-1 to TRBJ2-1; D unresolved. The CDR3 is 17 amino acids. Germline V gene lookup returns CDR1 MGHRA and CDR2 YSYEKL. V lost 2 bases to trimming and J lost 0 bases, with 14 bases between them. The CDR3 here is CASSQPLSQSSYNEQFF. CDR3 DNA sequence: TGCGCCAGCAGCCAACCACTCTCACAGAGCTCCTACAATGAGCAGTTCTTC.

J is TRBJ2-3 and V is TRBV7-9; D tentatively reads TRBD1 or TRBD2 (5 bases each). Deletions cut 4 bases from V and 0 bases from J, with 23 bases between. There are 19 residues in the CDR3. Germline V gene sequence: CDR1 SEHNR, CDR2 FQNEAQ (reference sequence). The CDR3, as DNA: TGTGCCAGCAGCTCCCCCGTCGAGGGACGGATACTTAGCACAGATACGCAGTATTTT. It is translated as CASSSPVEGRILSTDTQYF.

This chain connects TRBV12-2 to TRBJ1-1; the D call TRBD1 from the table was never checked on the DNA. TRBV12-2 is assigned pseudogene status. The CDR3 runs to 16 residues. CDR3 in DNA: TGTGCAAGTCGCTCCGGAGACAGGGGCCCAAACACTGAAGCTTTCTTT. Translation: CASRSGDRGPNTEAFF.

The chain couples TRBV28 to TRBJ1-5; the D is unclear. Germline V gene lookup returns CDR1 MDHEN and CDR2 SYDVKM. CDR3 length equals 10 residues. Trimming cost V 7 bases and J 7 bases, with 5 bases left between them. The CDR3 loop reads CASTKQPQHF. In DNA form, the CDR3 reads TGTGCCAGCACAAAACAGCCCCAGCATTTT.

Details on this clone: Other DNA sequences from this sample encode an identical CDR3 as well. This chain uses TRBV7-9 with TRBJ1-1, with D possibly being TRBD1 (5 bases). V shed 2 bases and J shed 0 bases, with 19 bases lying between them. In germline, CDR1 is SEHNR, CDR2 FQNEAQ (reference sequence). The CDR3 has 18 residues. This CDR3 is CASSLSRGMGFVNTEAFF. CDR3 sequence (DNA): TGTGCCAGCAGCTTATCGAGGGGTATGGGGTTCGTGAACACTGAAGCTTTCTTT.

This clone was detected only once. The chain is built from TRBV25-1 and TRBJ2-2; tentative D call: TRBD1 (7 bases). Germline CDR1 MGHDK, CDR2 SYGVNS. The V and J ends lost 6 bases and 5 bases respectively, with 13 bases between them. The CDR3 covers 14 residues. CDR3 amino acids: CASSLTGRTGELFF. In DNA, the CDR3 is TGTGCCAGCAGCTTGACAGGGAGGACCGGGGAGCTGTTTTTT.

This clone occurred once. The rearrangement joins TRBV28 to TRBJ2-1, with TRBD2 matching 11 bases. The germline gives CDR1 MDHEN, CDR2 SYDVKM. Unmatched junction bases numbered 10, after V lost 5 bases and J lost 7 bases. This CDR3 comprises 16 residues. This CDR3 is CASSPRSGRARNEQFF. The CDR3 nucleotides are TGTGCCAGCAGTCCCCGTAGCGGGAGGGCCAGGAATGAGCAGTTCTTC.

The genes are TRBV5-1 and TRBJ2-1; the D gene is possibly TRBD1 (5 bases). The CDR3 has 15 residues. The V gene lost 4 bases and the J gene lost 6 bases, with 17 bases spanning the gap. Germline CDR1 and CDR2: SGHRS and YFSETQ. The CDR3 protein is CASSPGQGQINEQFF. The CDR3 bases are TGCGCCAGCAGCCCCGGACAAGGTCAGATCAATGAGCAGTTCTTC.

The chain has TRBV30 and TRBJ2-5; no clear D gene. There are 15 residues in the CDR3. Germline loops: CDR1 GTSNPN, CDR2 SVGIG (reference sequence). Between the trimmed V and J ends, which lost 3 bases and 0 bases, there was a span of 14 bases. CDR3: CAWRSYSSNQETQYF. As DNA, the CDR3 is TGTGCCTGGAGGTCGTATTCTAGTAACCAAGAGACCCAGTACTTC.

The chain employs TRBV6-5 and TRBJ1-1; 8 bases fit TRBD1. V trimming: 8 bases; J trimming: 1 base; junction bases outside the gene matches: 3. The length of the CDR3 is 13 residues. Germline CDR1 and CDR2: MNHEY and SVGAGI. The CDR3 spells CASRTGSNTEAFF. For the CDR3, the DNA is TGTGCCAGCCGGACAGGGTCGAACACTGAAGCTTTCTTT.

The chain combines TRBV29-1 with TRBJ2-3; D is perhaps TRBD1 or TRBD2 (5 bases each). Trimming shortened V by 7 bases and J by 5 bases, and 16 bases separated the two germline ends. The germline V gene has CDR1 SQVTM and CDR2 ANQGSEA. The CDR3 is 13 amino acids. As DNA, the CDR3 is TGCAGCGGGTACGGGACCACACGAGATACGCAGTATTTT. Amino acids: CSGYGTTRDTQYF.

This sequence joins TRBV25-1 and TRBJ2-7; D remains ambiguous. Trimming pared 0 bases from V and 4 bases from J, leaving 4 bases between. CDR1 and CDR2 from the germline V gene are MGHDK and SYGVNS. CDR3 length: 12 residues. CDR3 coding DNA: TGTGCCAGCAGTGAATATCTTTACGAGCAGTACTTC. It codes for CASSEYLYEQYF.

The V gene is TRBV7-9, the J gene TRBJ2-7, with 9 bases identical to TRBD1. This CDR3 is 15 amino acids long. In germline, CDR1 is SEHNR, CDR2 FQNEAQ (reference sequence). Trimming took 5 bases from V and 3 from J; bases not matched to a gene: 8. The CDR3: CASSGGQGNNYEQYF. The CDR3 nucleotides are TGTGCCAGCAGCGGGGGACAGGGTAACAACTACGAGCAGTACTTC.

The chain recombines TRBV9 with TRBJ1-2, with D hard to call. V lost 0 bases to trimming and J lost 0 bases, with 9 bases between them. The CDR3 is 15 residues long. Germline values: CDR1 SGDLS, CDR2 YYNGEE. In nucleotides, the CDR3 is TGTGCCAGCAGCGTAGGAGGTTTCTCTAACTATGGCTACACCTTC. Its translation is CASSVGGFSNYGYTF.

The rearrangement links TRBV30 to TRBJ1-5, with D hard to call. This CDR3 contains 15 residues. Germline CDR1 reads GTSNPN; CDR2 reads SVGIG (reference sequence). V lost 2 bases, J lost 5 bases, and 16 bases lay in between. The CDR3 region has the DNA TGTGCCTGGAGTTCGCCAGAACGGCTGGATCAGCCCCAGCATTTT. Protein sequence: CAWSSPERLDQPQHF.

V and J are TRBV4-3 and TRBJ2-7; 9 nucleotides line up with TRBD1. Germline values: CDR1 LGHNA, CDR2 YSLEER. V lost 2 bases to trimming and J lost 2 bases; unmatched junction nucleotides: 4. CDR3 length: 15 residues. The DNA of the CDR3 is TGCGCCAGCAGCCAAACAACAGGGGGCCCCTACGAGCAGTACTTC. It encodes CASSQTTGGPYEQYF.

V gene TRBV4-3 combines with J gene TRBJ1-1; D gene unclear. The CDR3 loop spans 17 amino acids. Trimming removed 1 base at V and 1 base at J, with 16 bases between. Germline V gene data show CDR1 as LGHNA and CDR2 as YSLEER. CDR3 loop: CASSQAVIGQSNTEAFF. Written as DNA, the CDR3 is TGCGCCAGCAGCCAAGCTGTGATCGGGCAGTCGAACACTGAAGCTTTCTTT.

About this clone itself: Other DNA sequences in this specimen translate into the identical CDR3. J is TRBJ2-5 and V is TRBV7-9; D gene unclear. CDR3 length: 12 amino acids. Germline CDR1 and CDR2: SEHNR and FQNEAQ (reference sequence). V was cut by 1 base and J by 5 bases, with 5 bases left in between. The CDR3 sequence is CASSLERETQYF. In DNA, the CDR3 is TGTGCCAGCAGCTTAGAGCGTGAGACCCAGTACTTC.

CDR3 region: CASSGATGGGQETQYF. In nucleotides, the CDR3 is TGTGCCAGCAGCGGCGCCACAGGGGGGGGCCAAGAGACCCAGTACTTC. V gene TRBV9 combines with J gene TRBJ2-5; tentatively, D is TRBD1 (8 bases). CDR1 and CDR2 (germline): SGDLS, YYNGEE. The CDR3 is 16 amino acids. The ends were cut back, 3 bases at V and 1 base at J, with 16 bases in the middle.

This chain connects TRBV7-9 to TRBJ2-1; D gene unclear. The CDR3 has 12 residues. Trimming took 3 bases from V and 9 from J, leaving 9 bases between them. Germline CDR1 reads SEHNR; CDR2 reads FQNEAQ (reference sequence). CDR3 protein: CASSFRVAEQFF. The CDR3 nucleotides read TGTGCCAGCAGCTTTCGGGTGGCTGAGCAGTTCTTC.

V usage is TRBV21-1 and J usage is TRBJ2-7; the table calls TRBD2, which could not be checked here. TRBV21-1 is labeled a pseudogene. CDR3 length equals 15 residues. The DNA of the CDR3 is TGTGCCCGTAAAGGCACTACTAGCGGCCCCTACGAGCAGTACTTC. It yields the protein CARKGTTSGPYEQYF.

This clone was recorded only once. The V and J genes are TRBV5-4 and TRBJ2-1; D not resolved. Trimming took 1 base from V and 7 from J, leaving 6 bases between them. The CDR3 totals 12 residues. Germline CDR1 SGHNT, CDR2 YYREEE (reference sequence). As DNA, the CDR3 is TGTGCCAGCAGCTTGAACTTTAATGAGCAGTTCTTC. Translation gives CASSLNFNEQFF.

J is TRBJ2-7 and V is TRBV10-3; D may be TRBD1 (6 bases). V lost 11 bases and J 2 bases, leaving 13 bases between the germline ends. Germline V gene data show CDR1 as ENHRY and CDR2 as SYGVKD. The CDR3 sequence is 12 residues long. The CDR3 here is CASRGVAYEQYF. The CDR3 nucleotides read TGTGCCTCCAGGGGAGTAGCCTACGAGCAGTACTTC.

The chain couples TRBV16 to TRBJ1-5; 8 bases map to TRBD1. This CDR3 region has 17 residues. The ends lost 0 bases at V and 2 bases at J; junction bases unmatched: 6. From germline, CDR1 is KGHSY and CDR2 FQNENV. CDR3 DNA: TGTGCCAGCAGCCAATCGGGGACAGGCTGGGGCAATCAGCCCCAGCATTTT. It is translated as CASSQSGTGWGNQPQHF.

V is TRBV28 and J is TRBJ2-7, with TRBD1 matching 11 bases. V dropped 5 bases and J dropped 7; count of bases not matched to a gene: 7. Germline values: CDR1 MDHEN, CDR2 SYDVKM. There are 14 residues in the CDR3. The CDR3 loop reads CASSHRTGGDEQYF. The CDR3 nucleotides read TGTGCCAGCAGTCACCGGACAGGGGGCGATGAGCAGTACTTC.